This is a list of T cell receptor beta chains from one sample in a study of cytomegalovirus exposure and HLA in healthy donors. Assay used: immunoSEQ multiplex PCR; TCRdb lists only in-frame clones, some missing. Of about 240,000 clones in the sample, around nine tenths were seen once. Material: PBMCs. The receptors here all came from a man between 18 and 29 years old in good health and CMV-seronegative. Both conserved end residues are trimmed from each CDR3. Each record gives: J gene, V gene, CDR3 protein.

j_call: TRBJ2-3; v_call: TRBV5-1; cdr3_aa: ASSLAAGDTQY
j_call: TRBJ2-3; v_call: TRBV15; cdr3_aa: ATAGTSGGADTQY
j_call: TRBJ2-7; v_call: TRBV5-1; cdr3_aa: ASSTEGQGAYEQY
j_call: TRBJ1-2; v_call: TRBV28; cdr3_aa: ASSPPVRTANYGYT
j_call: TRBJ1-1; v_call: TRBV28; cdr3_aa: ASSLLRQGTAEAF
j_call: TRBJ2-7; v_call: TRBV7-9; cdr3_aa: ASSLTLLHEQY
j_call: TRBJ2-6; v_call: TRBV18; cdr3_aa: ASSGGAGANVLT
j_call: TRBJ2-1; v_call: TRBV19; cdr3_aa: ASSPNPGQLYNEQF
j_call: TRBJ2-3; v_call: TRBV5-1; cdr3_aa: ASSQDRVQY
j_call: TRBJ2-7; v_call: TRBV15; cdr3_aa: ATSSSTVYGYEQY
j_call: TRBJ2-7; v_call: TRBV5-4; cdr3_aa: ASSLNSGRWYEQY
j_call: TRBJ2-1; v_call: TRBV30; cdr3_aa: AWSAGQSSYNEQF
j_call: TRBJ1-1; v_call: TRBV15; cdr3_aa: ATSGSEVTF
j_call: TRBJ2-3; v_call: TRBV4-3; cdr3_aa: ASSQDGTDTQY
j_call: TRBJ2-3; v_call: TRBV5-1; cdr3_aa: ASSFTVSSTDTQY